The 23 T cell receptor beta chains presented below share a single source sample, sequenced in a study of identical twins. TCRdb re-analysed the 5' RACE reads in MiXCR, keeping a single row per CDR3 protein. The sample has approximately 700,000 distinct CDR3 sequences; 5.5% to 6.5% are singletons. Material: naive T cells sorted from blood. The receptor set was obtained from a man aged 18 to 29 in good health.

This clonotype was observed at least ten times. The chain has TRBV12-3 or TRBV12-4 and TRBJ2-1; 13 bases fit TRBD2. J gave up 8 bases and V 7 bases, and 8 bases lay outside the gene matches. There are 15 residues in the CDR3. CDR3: CASTMGLAGKYEQFF. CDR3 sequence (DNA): TGTGCCAGCACCATGGGACTAGCGGGAAAGTATGAGCAGTTCTTC.

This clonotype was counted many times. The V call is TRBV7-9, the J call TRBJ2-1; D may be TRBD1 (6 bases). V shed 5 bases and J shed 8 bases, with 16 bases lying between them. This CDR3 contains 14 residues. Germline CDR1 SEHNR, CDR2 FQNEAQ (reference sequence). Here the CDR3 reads CASSQLDSIDEQFF. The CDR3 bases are TGTGCCAGCAGCCAACTGGACAGTATTGATGAGCAGTTCTTC.

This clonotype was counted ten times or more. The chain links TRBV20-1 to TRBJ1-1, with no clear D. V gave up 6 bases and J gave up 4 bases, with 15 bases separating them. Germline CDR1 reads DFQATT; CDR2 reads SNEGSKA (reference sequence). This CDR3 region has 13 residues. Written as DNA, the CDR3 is TGCAGTGCCCGCGGGGAACCCATCACTGAAGCTTTCTTT. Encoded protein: CSARGEPITEAFF.

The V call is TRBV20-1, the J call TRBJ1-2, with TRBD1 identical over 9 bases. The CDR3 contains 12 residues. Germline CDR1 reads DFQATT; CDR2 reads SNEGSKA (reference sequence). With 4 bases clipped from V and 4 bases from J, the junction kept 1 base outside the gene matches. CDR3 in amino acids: CSAMDRGYGYTF. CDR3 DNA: TGCAGTGCTATGGACAGGGGCTATGGCTACACCTTC.

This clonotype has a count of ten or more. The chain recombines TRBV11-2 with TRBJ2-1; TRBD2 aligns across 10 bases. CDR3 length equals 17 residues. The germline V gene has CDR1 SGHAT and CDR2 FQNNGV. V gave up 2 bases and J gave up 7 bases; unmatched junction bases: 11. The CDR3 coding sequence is TGTGCCAGCAGCTTAAGGCCTAGCGGGAGTCGGTGGAATGAGCAGTTCTTC. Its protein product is CASSLRPSGSRWNEQFF.

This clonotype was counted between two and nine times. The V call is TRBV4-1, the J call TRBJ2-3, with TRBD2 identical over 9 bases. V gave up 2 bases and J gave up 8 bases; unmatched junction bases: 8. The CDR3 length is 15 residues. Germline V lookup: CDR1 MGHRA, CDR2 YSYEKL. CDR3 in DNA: TGCGCCAGCAGCCAACCGCGGGAGGGCCGTCTTACGCAGTATTTT. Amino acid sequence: CASSQPREGRLTQYF.

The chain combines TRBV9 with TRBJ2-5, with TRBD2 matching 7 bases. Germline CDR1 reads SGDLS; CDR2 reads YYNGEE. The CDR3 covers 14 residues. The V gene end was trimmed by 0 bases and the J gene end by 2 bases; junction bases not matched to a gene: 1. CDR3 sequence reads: CASSVGGGQETQYF. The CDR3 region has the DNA TGTGCCAGCAGCGTAGGCGGGGGTCAAGAGACCCAGTACTTC. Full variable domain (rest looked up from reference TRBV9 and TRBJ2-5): DSGVTQTPKHLITATGQRVTLRCSPRSGDLSVYWYQQSLDQGLQFLIQYYNGEERAKGNILERFSAQQFPDLHSELNLSSLELGDSALYFCASSVGGGQETQYFGPGTRLLVL.

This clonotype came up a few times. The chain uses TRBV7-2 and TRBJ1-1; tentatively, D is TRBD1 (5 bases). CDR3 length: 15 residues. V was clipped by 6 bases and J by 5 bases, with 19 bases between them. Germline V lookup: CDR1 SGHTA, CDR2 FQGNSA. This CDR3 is CASRFQGRLATEAFF. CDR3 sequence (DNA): TGTGCCAGCAGATTCCAGGGCCGACTAGCTACTGAAGCTTTCTTT.

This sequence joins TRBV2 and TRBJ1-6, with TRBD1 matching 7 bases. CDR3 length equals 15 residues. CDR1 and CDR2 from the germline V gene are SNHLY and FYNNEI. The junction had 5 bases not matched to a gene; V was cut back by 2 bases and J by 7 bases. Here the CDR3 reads CASSERTGANSPLHF. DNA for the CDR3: TGTGCCAGCAGTGAACGGACAGGCGCGAATTCACCCCTCCACTTT.

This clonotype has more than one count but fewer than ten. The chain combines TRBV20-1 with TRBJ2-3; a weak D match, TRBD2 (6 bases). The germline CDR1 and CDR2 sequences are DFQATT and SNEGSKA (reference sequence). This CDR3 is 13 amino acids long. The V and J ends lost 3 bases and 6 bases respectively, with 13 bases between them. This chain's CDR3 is CSARAGTADTQYF. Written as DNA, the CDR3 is TGCAGTGCTAGGGCCGGGACTGCCGATACGCAGTATTTT.

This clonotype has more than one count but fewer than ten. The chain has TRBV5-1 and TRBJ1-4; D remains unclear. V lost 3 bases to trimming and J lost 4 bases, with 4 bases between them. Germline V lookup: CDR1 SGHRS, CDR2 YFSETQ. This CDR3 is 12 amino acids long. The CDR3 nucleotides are TGCGCCAGCAGCTCAAATAATGAAAAACTGTTTTTT. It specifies CASSSNNEKLFF.

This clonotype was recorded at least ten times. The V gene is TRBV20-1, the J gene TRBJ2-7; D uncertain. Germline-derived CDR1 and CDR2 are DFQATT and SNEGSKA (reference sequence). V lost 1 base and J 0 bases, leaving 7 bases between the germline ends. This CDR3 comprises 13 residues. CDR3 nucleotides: TGCAGTGCTAGAGGACCGAGCTCCTACGAGCAGTACGTC. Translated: CSARGPSSYEQYV.

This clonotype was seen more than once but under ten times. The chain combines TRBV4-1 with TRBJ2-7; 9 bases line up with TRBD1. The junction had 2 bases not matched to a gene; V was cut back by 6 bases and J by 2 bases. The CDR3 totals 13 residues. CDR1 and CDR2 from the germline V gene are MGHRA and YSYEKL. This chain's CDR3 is CASRRDRAYEQYV. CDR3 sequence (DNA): TGCGCCAGCAGGCGGGACAGGGCCTACGAGCAGTACGTC.

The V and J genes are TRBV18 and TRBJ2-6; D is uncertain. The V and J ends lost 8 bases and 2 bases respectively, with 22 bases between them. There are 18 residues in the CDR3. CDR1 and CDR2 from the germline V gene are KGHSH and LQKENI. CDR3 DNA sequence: TGTGCCAGCAAAAGTCGTGGAAGTTGGGCTGCTGGGGCCAACGTCCTGACTTTC. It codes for CASKSRGSWAAGANVLTF.

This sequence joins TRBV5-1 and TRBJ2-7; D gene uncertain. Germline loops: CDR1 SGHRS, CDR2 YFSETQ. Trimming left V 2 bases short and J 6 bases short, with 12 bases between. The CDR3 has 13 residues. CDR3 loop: CASSLGYGLEQYF. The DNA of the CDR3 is TGCGCCAGCAGCTTAGGATACGGGCTCGAGCAGTACTTC.

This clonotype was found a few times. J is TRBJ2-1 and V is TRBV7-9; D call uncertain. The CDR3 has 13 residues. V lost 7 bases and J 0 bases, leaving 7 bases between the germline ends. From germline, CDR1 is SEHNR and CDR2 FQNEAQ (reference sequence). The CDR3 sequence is CASTIGSYNEQFF. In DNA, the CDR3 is TGTGCCAGCACAATCGGCTCCTACAATGAGCAGTTCTTC.

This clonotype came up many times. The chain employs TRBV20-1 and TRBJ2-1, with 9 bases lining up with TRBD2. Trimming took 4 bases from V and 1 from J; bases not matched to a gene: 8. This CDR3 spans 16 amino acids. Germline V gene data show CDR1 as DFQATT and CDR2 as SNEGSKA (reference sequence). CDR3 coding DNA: TGCAGTGCTATAGAGAATAGCGGGAGTTCCTACAATGAGCAGTTCTTC. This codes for CSAIENSGSSYNEQFF.

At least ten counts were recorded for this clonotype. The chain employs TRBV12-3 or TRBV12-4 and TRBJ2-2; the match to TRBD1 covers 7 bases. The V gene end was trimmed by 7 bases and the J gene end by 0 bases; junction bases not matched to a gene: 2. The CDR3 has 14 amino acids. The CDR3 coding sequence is TGTGCCAGCACGGGACAGTCGAACACCGGGGAGCTGTTTTTT. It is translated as CASTGQSNTGELFF.

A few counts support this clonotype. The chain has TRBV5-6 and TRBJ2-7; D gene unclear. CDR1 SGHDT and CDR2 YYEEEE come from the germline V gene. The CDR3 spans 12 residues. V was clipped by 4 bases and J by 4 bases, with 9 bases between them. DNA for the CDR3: TGTGCCAGCAGCAAGGACGGATACGAGCAGTACTTC. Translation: CASSKDGYEQYF.

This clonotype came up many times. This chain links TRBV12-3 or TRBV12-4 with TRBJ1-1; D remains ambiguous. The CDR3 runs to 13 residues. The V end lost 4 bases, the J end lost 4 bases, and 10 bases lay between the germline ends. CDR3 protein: CASSYSFVTEAFF. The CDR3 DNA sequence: TGTGCCAGCAGTTACTCCTTCGTCACTGAAGCTTTCTTT.

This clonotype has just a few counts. CDR3 DNA: TGTGCCAGCAGTTACAAGCGGGGGACCTACAATGAGCAGTTCTTC. It translates to CASSYKRGTYNEQFF. The J gene is TRBJ2-1, the V gene TRBV2; 8 positions agree with TRBD2. J gave up 2 bases and V 5 bases, and 5 bases lay outside the gene matches. CDR1 and CDR2 from the germline V gene are SNHLY and FYNNEI. The CDR3 consists of 15 residues.

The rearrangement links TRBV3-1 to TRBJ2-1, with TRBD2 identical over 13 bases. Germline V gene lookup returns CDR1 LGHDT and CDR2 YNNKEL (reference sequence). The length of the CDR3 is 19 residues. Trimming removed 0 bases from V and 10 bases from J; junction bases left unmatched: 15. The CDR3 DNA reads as TGTGCCAGCAGCCAAGAACCGGGACTAGCGGGACGGTTGCTCGGGGAGCAGTTCTTC. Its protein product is CASSQEPGLAGRLLGEQFF.

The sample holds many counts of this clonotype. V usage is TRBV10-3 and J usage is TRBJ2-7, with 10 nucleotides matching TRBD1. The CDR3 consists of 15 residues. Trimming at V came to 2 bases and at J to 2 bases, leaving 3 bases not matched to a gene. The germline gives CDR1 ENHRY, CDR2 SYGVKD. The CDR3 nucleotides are TGTGCCATCAGTGAGGGTGGGACAGGGGCCTACGAGCAGTACTTC. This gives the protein CAISEGGTGAYEQYF.